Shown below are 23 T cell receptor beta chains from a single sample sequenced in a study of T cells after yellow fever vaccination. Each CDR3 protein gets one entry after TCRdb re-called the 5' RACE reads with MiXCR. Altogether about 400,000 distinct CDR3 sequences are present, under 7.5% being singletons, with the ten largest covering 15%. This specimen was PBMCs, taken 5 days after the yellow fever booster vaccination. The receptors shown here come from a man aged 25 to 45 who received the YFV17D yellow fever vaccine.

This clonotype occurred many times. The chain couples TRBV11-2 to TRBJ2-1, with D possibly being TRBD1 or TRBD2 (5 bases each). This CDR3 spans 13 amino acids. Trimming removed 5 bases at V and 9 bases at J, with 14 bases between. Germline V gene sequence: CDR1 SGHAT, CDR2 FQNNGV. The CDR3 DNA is TGTGCCAGCAGCGCCGGGACCCGGAGTGAGCAGTTCTTC. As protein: CASSAGTRSEQFF.

CDR3 sequence (DNA): TGTGCCAGCAGCAGAGCCGGGACAGGACAGAGTAGCTACACCTTC. Translation gives CASSRAGTGQSSYTF. V usage is TRBV11-2 and J usage is TRBJ1-2, with TRBD1 identical over 8 bases. Per the germline V gene, CDR1 is SGHAT and CDR2 is FQNNGV. J lost 9 bases, V lost 5 bases, and 14 bases had no gene match. The CDR3 runs to 15 residues. The full variable domain, its missing parts supplied by reference TRBV11-2 and TRBJ1-2, is EAGVAQSPRYKIIEKRQSVAFWCNPISGHATLYWYQQILGQGPKLLIQFQNNGVVDDSQLPKDRFSAERLKGVDSTLKIQPAKLEDSAVYLCASSRAGTGQSSYTFGSGTRLTVV.

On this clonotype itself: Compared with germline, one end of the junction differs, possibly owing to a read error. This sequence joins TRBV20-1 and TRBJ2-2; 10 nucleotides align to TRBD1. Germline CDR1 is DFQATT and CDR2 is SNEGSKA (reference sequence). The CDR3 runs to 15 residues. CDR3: CSARGGDRGGGELFF. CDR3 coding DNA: TGCAGTGCCAGAGGGGGGGACAGGGGAGGAGGGGAGCTGTTTTTT.

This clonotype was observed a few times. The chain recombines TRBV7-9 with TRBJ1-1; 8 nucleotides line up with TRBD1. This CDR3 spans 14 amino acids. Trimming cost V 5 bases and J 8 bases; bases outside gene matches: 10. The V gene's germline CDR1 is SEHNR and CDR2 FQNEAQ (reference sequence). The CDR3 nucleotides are TGTGCCAGCAGCCGATCTTCGGGACAGGTAGAAGCTTTCTTT. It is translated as CASSRSSGQVEAFF.

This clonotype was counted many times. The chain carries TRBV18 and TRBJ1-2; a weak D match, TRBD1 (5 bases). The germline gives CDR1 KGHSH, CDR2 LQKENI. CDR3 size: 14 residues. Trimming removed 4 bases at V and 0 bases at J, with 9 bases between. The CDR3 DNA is TGTGCCAGCTCACTCGGGGGAGCTAACTATGGCTACACCTTC. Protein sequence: CASSLGGANYGYTF.

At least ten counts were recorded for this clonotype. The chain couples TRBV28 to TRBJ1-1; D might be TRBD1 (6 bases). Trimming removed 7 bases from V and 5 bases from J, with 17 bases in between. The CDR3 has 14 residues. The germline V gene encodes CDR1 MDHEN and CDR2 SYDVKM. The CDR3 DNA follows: TGTGCCAGCACCCTAACACAGGGACGGACTGAAGCTTTCTTT. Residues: CASTLTQGRTEAFF.

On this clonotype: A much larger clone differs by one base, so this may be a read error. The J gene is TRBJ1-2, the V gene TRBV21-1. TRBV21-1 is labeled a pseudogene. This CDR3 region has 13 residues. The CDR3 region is CASSKALWCGYTF. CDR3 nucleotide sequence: TGTGCCAGCAGCAAAGCGCTATGGTGTGGCTACACCTTC.

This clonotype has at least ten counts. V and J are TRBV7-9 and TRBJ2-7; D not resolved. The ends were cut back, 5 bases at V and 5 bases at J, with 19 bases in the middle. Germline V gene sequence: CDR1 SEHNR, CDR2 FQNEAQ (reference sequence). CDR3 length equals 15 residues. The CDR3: CASSPPIVGNHEQYF. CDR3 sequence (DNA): TGTGCCAGCAGCCCTCCGATAGTGGGGAACCACGAGCAGTACTTC. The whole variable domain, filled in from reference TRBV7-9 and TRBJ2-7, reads DTGVSQNPRHKITKRGQNVTFRCDPISEHNRLYWYRQTLGQGPEFLTYFQNEAQLEKSRLLSDRFSAERPKGSFSTLEIQRTEQGDSAMYLCASSPPIVGNHEQYFGPGTRLTVT.

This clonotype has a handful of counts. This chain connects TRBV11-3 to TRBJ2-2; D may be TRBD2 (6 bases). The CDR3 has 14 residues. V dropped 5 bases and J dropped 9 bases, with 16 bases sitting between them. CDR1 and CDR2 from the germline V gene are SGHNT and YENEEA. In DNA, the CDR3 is TGTGCCAGCAGCACCGGGACTCCAACCCGGGAGCTGTTTTTT. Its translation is CASSTGTPTRELFF.

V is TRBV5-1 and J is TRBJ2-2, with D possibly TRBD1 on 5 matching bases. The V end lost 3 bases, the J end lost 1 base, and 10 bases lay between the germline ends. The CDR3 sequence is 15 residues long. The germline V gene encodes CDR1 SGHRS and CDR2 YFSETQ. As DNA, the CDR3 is TGCGCCAGCAGCTCCCAGGGTCAGAACACCGGGGAGCTGTTTTTT. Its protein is CASSSQGQNTGELFF.

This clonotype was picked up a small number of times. This CDR3 is CASSPRRKLGPETQYF. CDR3 coding DNA: TGTGCCAGCAGCCCCCGCCGAAAACTCGGCCCGGAGACCCAGTACTTC. This sequence joins TRBV28 and TRBJ2-5; D ambiguous. This CDR3 contains 16 residues. Trimming pared 6 bases from V and 5 bases from J, leaving 22 bases between. Germline values: CDR1 MDHEN, CDR2 SYDVKM.

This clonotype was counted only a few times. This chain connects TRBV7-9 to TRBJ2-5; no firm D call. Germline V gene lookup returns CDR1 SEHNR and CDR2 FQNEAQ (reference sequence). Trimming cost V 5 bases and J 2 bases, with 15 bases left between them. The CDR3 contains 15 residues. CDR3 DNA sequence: TGTGCCAGCAGCATTCTGCCGGCGCCTCAAGAGACCCAGTACTTC. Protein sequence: CASSILPAPQETQYF.

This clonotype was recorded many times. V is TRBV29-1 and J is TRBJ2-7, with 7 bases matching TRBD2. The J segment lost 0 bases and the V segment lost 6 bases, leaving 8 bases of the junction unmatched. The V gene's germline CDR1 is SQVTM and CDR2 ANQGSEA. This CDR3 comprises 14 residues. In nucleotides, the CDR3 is TGCAGCGTCCTGGGGGGGGACGACTCCTACGAGCAGTACTTC. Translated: CSVLGGDDSYEQYF.

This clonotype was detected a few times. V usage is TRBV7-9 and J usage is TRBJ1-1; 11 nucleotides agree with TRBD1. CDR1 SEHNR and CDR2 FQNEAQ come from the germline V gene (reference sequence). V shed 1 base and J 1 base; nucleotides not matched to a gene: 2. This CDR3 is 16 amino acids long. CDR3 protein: CASSLVGQGANTEAFF. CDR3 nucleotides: TGTGCCAGCAGCTTAGTCGGACAGGGGGCGAACACTGAAGCTTTCTTT.

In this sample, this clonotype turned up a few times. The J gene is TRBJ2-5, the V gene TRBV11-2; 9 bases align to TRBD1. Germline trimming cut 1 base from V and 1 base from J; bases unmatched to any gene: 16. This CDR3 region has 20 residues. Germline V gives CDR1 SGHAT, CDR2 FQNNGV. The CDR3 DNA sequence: TGTGCCAGCAGCTTAGGGGTCGGGACAGGGCCCTTAGTAGTCCAAGAGACCCAGTACTTC. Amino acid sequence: CASSLGVGTGPLVVQETQYF.

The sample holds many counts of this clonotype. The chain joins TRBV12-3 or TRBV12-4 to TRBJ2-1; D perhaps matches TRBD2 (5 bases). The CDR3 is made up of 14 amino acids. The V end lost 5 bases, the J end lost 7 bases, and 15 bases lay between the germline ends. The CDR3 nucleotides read TGTGCCAGCAGTGAGCGGTCGAGGGCAAATGAGCAGTTCTTC. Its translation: CASSERSRANEQFF.

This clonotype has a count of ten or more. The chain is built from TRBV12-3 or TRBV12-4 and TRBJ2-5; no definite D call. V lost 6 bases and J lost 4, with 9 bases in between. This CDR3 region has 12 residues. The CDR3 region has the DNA TGTGCCAGCAGCATTATACGAGAGACCCAGTACTTC. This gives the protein CASSIIRETQYF.

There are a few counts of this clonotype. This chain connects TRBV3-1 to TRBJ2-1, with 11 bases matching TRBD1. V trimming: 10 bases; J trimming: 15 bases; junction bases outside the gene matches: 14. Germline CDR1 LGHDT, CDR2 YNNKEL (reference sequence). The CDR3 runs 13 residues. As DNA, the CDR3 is TGTGCCACCAGTGGACAGGGGGCGCGAAAGGTGTTCTTC. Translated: CATSGQGARKVFF.

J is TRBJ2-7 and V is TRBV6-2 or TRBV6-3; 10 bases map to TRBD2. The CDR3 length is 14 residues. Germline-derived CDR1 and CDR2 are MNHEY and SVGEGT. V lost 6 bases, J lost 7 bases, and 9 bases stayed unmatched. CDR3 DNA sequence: TGTGCCAGCAGGTCGGTTCTAGCGGGAGTTGAGCAGTACTTC. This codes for CASRSVLAGVEQYF.

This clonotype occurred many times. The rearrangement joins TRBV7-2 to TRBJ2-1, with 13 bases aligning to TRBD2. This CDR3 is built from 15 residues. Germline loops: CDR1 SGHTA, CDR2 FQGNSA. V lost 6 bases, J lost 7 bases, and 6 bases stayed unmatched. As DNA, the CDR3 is TGTGCCAGCAGTGGGGGACTAGCGGGATGGAATGAGCAGTTCTTC. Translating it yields CASSGGLAGWNEQFF.

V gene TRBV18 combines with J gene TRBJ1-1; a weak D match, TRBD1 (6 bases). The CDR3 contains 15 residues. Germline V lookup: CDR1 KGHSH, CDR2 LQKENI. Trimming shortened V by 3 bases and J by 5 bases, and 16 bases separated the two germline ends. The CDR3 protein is CASSPQEGVGTEAFF. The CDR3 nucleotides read TGTGCCAGCTCACCCCAGGAGGGGGTGGGGACTGAAGCTTTCTTT.

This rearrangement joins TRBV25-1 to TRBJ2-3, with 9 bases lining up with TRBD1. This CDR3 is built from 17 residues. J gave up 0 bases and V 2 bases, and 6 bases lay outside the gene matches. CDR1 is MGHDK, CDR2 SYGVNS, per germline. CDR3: CASSEPIGTGSTDTQYF. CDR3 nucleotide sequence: TGTGCCAGCAGTGAACCAATTGGGACAGGGAGCACAGATACGCAGTATTTT.

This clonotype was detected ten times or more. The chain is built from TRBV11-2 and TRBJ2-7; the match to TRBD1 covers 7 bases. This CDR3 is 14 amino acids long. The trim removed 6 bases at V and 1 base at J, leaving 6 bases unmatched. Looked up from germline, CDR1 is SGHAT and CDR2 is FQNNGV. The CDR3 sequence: CASRDTTGSYEQYF. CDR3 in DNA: TGTGCCAGCAGGGACACGACAGGGTCCTACGAGCAGTACTTC.